The 26 T cell receptor beta chains reported below all come from one sample, sequenced in a study of Graves' ophthalmopathy and Graves' hyperthyroidism. The sequenced template was RNA, covering the TCR beta CDR3 region. The authors performed first-round RT-PCR with HTBI primers and then a second-round multiplex PCR. A single record per CDR3 protein comes from TCRdb applying MiXCR to the multiplex PCR reads. Here the sample spans roughly 500,000 distinct CDR3 sequences, 14% being singletons. Sequenced input: blood. Receptors were obtained from a woman between 25 and 40 years old with Graves' ophthalmopathy.

This clonotype came up once. Here the CDR3 reads CASSVAGTGGNYGYTF. The CDR3 region has the DNA TGTGCCAGCAGTGTTGCCGGGACAGGGGGTAACTATGGCTACACCTTC. This chain joins TRBV12-3 or TRBV12-4 and TRBJ1-2; 11 bases are a match to TRBD1. The CDR3 loop spans 16 amino acids. Trimming cost V 5 bases and J 1 base; bases outside gene matches: 6.

This clonotype appeared a few times. The chain carries TRBV18 and TRBJ1-5; possibly TRBD1 for D (6 bases). This CDR3 region has 14 residues. Looked up from germline, CDR1 is KGHSH and CDR2 is LQKENI. With 5 bases removed from V and 3 bases from J, the gap between germline ends came to 11 bases. The CDR3 loop reads CASSSTGFNQPQHF. The DNA of the CDR3 is TGTGCCAGCTCATCGACAGGATTCAATCAGCCCCAGCATTTT.

This clonotype has a single count. The chain has TRBV4-1 and TRBJ1-4, with D perhaps matching TRBD1 (6 bases). V lost 3 bases and J lost 2, with 13 bases in between. This CDR3 has 16 residues. Looked up from germline, CDR1 is MGHRA and CDR2 is YSYEKL. The CDR3, as DNA: TGCGCCAGCAGCCAGAGGGGGGACCGGACTAATGAAAAACTGTTTTTT. It translates to CASSQRGDRTNEKLFF.

This clonotype has just a few counts. The gene calls are TRBV4-1 and TRBJ2-7, with 14 bases aligning to TRBD2. CDR3 length: 18 amino acids. V lost 0 bases and J lost 6; bases outside the gene matches: 10. Germline CDR1 reads MGHRA; CDR2 reads YSYEKL. CDR3 in amino acids: CASSQERGLAGAPLEQYF. CDR3 bases: TGCGCCAGCAGCCAAGAGAGGGGACTAGCGGGGGCCCCGCTCGAGCAGTACTTC.

Comment on this clonotype: Likely a read error: the CDR3 ends without its conserved phenylalanine or tryptophan. The genes are TRBV7-8 and TRBJ2-2; no clear D. This CDR3 has 16 amino acids. Trimming removed 3 bases at V and 5 bases at J, with 16 bases between. CDR1 and CDR2 (germline): SGHVS, FQNEAQ. This CDR3 is CASSFSLIWTTGELFV. The CDR3 coding sequence is TGTGCCAGCAGCTTTAGTTTGATCTGGACGACCGGGGAGCTGTTTGTG.

The sample holds many counts of this clonotype. This chain connects TRBV20-1 to TRBJ2-7; D not certain. The CDR3 has 12 amino acids. V lost 0 bases and J 0 bases, leaving 3 bases between the germline ends. Germline lookup yields CDR1 DFQATT and CDR2 SNEGSKA (reference sequence). In DNA, the CDR3 is TGCAGTGCTAGAGATCTCTCCTACGAGCAGTACTTC. This encodes CSARDLSYEQYF.

At least ten counts were recorded for this clonotype. V gene TRBV11-2 combines with J gene TRBJ1-1; the D is unclear. Trimming left V 8 bases short and J 1 base short, with 8 bases between. The CDR3 runs 12 residues. Germline V gene data show CDR1 as SGHAT and CDR2 as FQNNGV. CDR3: CASQTGNTEAFF. The CDR3 coding sequence is TGTGCCAGCCAGACGGGGAACACTGAAGCTTTCTTT.

The J gene is TRBJ2-2, the V gene TRBV11-3; D is undetermined. This CDR3 is 15 amino acids long. Trimming cost V 4 bases and J 4 bases, with 13 bases left between them. From germline, CDR1 is SGHNT and CDR2 YENEEA. DNA of the CDR3: TGTGCCAGCAGCTCTAAGGACGGACCCACCGGGGAGCTGTTTTTT. Protein sequence: CASSSKDGPTGELFF.

V is TRBV2 and J is TRBJ2-5; a possible D gene is TRBD2 (5 bases). The germline V gene has CDR1 SNHLY and CDR2 FYNNEI. V lost 10 bases to trimming and J lost 1 base, with 13 bases between them. The CDR3 totals 13 residues. The CDR3 is CATSPGSQETQYF. CDR3 nucleotide sequence: TGTGCCACAAGCCCGGGGTCCCAAGAGACCCAGTACTTC.

This clonotype came up many times. The chain links TRBV2 to TRBJ1-2; no firm D call. This CDR3 has 13 residues. Germline V CDR1 and CDR2: SNHLY, FYNNEI. Trimming removed 7 bases from V and 5 bases from J, with 14 bases in between. DNA of the CDR3: TGTGCCAGCAAGGCCAATAGAAATTATGGCTACACCTTC. Its protein is CASKANRNYGYTF.

This clonotype was detected many times. The gene calls are TRBV6-1 and TRBJ1-1; D may be TRBD1 (6 bases). V lost 6 bases and J 3 bases, leaving 14 bases between the germline ends. The CDR3 sequence is 14 residues long. From germline, CDR1 is MNHNS and CDR2 SASEGT. The CDR3 bases are TGTGCCAGCAGGATTTCGGGGGGCGACACTGAAGCTTTCTTT. This gives the protein CASRISGGDTEAFF.

There are many counts of this clonotype. The CDR3: CASSQAPQGSTEAFF. For the CDR3, the DNA is TGCGCCAGCAGCCAAGCTCCTCAGGGGTCCACTGAAGCTTTCTTT. This chain connects TRBV4-1 to TRBJ1-1, with D possibly being TRBD1 (6 bases). CDR3 length: 15 amino acids. Trimming took off 1 base at V and 4 bases at J, with 13 bases between the two ends. The germline gives CDR1 MGHRA, CDR2 YSYEKL.

This clonotype was detected a few times. The chain recombines TRBV4-1 with TRBJ1-2; 9 nucleotides align to TRBD1. Losses at the gene ends were 4 bases for V and 0 bases for J; bases not matched to a gene: 6. CDR3 length: 16 amino acids. Germline V gives CDR1 MGHRA, CDR2 YSYEKL. The CDR3 reads CASSRQQGATNYGYTF. In nucleotides, the CDR3 is TGCGCCAGCAGCCGTCAACAGGGGGCAACTAACTATGGCTACACCTTC.

This clonotype was seen more than once but under ten times. The chain has TRBV6-5 and TRBJ2-5, with TRBD1 matching over 7 bases. V lost 0 bases, J lost 4 bases, and 5 bases stayed unmatched. The CDR3 has 15 residues. Germline CDR1 is MNHEY and CDR2 is SVGAGI. CDR3 sequence: CASSYSKGAGETQYF. CDR3 sequence (DNA): TGTGCCAGCAGTTACTCGAAGGGGGCAGGAGAGACCCAGTACTTC.

This clonotype was counted ten times or more. The rearrangement uses TRBV28 and TRBJ1-1; 7 nucleotides align to TRBD1. From germline, CDR1 is MDHEN and CDR2 SYDVKM. This CDR3 contains 14 residues. V lost 7 bases to trimming and J lost 4 bases; unmatched junction nucleotides: 9. The CDR3: CASTGRGLSTEAFF. CDR3 nucleotides: TGTGCCAGCACCGGAAGGGGGCTCAGCACTGAAGCTTTCTTT.

The sample holds many counts of this clonotype. This chain connects TRBV5-1 to TRBJ1-2; 10 nucleotides agree with TRBD1. The CDR3 has 15 amino acids. Germline CDR1 SGHRS, CDR2 YFSETQ. The junction had 7 bases not matched to a gene; V was cut back by 0 bases and J by 8 bases. Here the CDR3 reads CASSLDGDRGLGYTF. For the CDR3, the DNA is TGCGCCAGCAGCTTGGACGGCGACAGGGGGCTCGGCTACACCTTC.

This rearrangement joins TRBV27 to TRBJ2-7; the D gene could be TRBD1 or TRBD2 (6 bases each). The V gene lost 10 bases and the J gene lost 6 bases, with 25 bases spanning the gap. The CDR3 length is 15 residues. Germline V gives CDR1 MNHEY, CDR2 SMNVEV (reference sequence). For the CDR3, the DNA is TGTGCCACCTCCCCCCGGGGGCCCGATTATGGCGAGCAGTACTTC. Its translation is CATSPRGPDYGEQYF.

V is TRBV6-5 and J is TRBJ1-2; D is perhaps TRBD1 (5 bases). Germline V CDR1 and CDR2: MNHEY, SVGAGI. Trimming left V 2 bases short and J 8 bases short, with 15 bases between. This CDR3 spans 14 amino acids. CDR3 amino acids: CASSYASEGMGYTF. CDR3 sequence (DNA): TGTGCCAGCAGTTACGCTTCGGAGGGGATGGGCTACACCTTC.

Many counts were recorded for this clonotype. The chain carries TRBV11-2 and TRBJ2-7; TRBD2 might be the D (5 bases). The V end was cut by 7 bases, the J end by 5 bases, with 21 bases between. The CDR3 runs to 15 residues. Per the germline V gene, CDR1 is SGHAT and CDR2 is FQNNGV. The CDR3 loop reads CASTQGGGGFNEQYF. The DNA of the CDR3 is TGTGCCAGCACCCAAGGAGGCGGCGGGTTCAACGAGCAGTACTTC.

This clonotype has a count of ten or more. The rearrangement links TRBV28 to TRBJ2-5; D gene unclear. This CDR3 spans 15 amino acids. The germline V gene has CDR1 MDHEN and CDR2 SYDVKM. Trimming stripped 5 bases from V and 5 bases from J, with 18 bases between. The CDR3 is CASSTPDTTAETQYF. The DNA of the CDR3 is TGTGCCAGCAGTACACCCGACACCACAGCGGAGACCCAGTACTTC.

This clonotype has ten or more counts. This chain links TRBV12-3 or TRBV12-4 with TRBJ2-7; 9 positions agree with TRBD1. Germline trimming cut 6 bases from V and 2 bases from J; bases unmatched to any gene: 5. This CDR3 region has 14 residues. The CDR3: CASRRGTGPYEQYF. The DNA for the CDR3 is TGTGCCAGCAGGAGAGGGACAGGGCCCTACGAGCAGTACTTC.

This clonotype came up a few times. The chain links TRBV12-3 or TRBV12-4 to TRBJ2-2; 8 bases are shared with TRBD1. The CDR3 is 15 residues long. V lost 5 bases to trimming and J lost 6 bases; unmatched junction nucleotides: 8. This CDR3 is CASSLRGRNAGELFF. CDR3 bases: TGTGCCAGCAGTCTCAGGGGGCGTAACGCCGGGGAGCTGTTTTTT.

The sample holds many counts of this clonotype. The chain employs TRBV12-5 and TRBJ1-5; tentative D call: TRBD1 (5 bases). Germline loops: CDR1 LGHNT, CDR2 FRNRAP. The CDR3 runs to 15 residues. Trimming pared 6 bases from V and 2 bases from J, leaving 14 bases between. The CDR3 protein is CASGQPGRGNQPQHF. As DNA, the CDR3 is TGTGCTAGTGGACAACCGGGACGGGGCAATCAGCCCCAGCATTTT.

This chain connects TRBV27 to TRBJ1-2; TRBD1 might be the D (6 bases). The CDR3 is 15 residues long. V dropped 4 bases and J dropped 7 bases, with 19 bases sitting between them. Germline V gene lookup returns CDR1 MNHEY and CDR2 SMNVEV (reference sequence). Here the CDR3 reads CASSSPKAGAGGYTF. The CDR3 nucleotides are TGTGCCAGCAGTTCCCCGAAGGCGGGGGCGGGTGGCTACACCTTC.

In this sample, this clonotype turned up many times. The genes are TRBV30 and TRBJ2-7, with D perhaps matching TRBD1 or TRBD2 (5 bases each). Germline-derived CDR1 and CDR2 are GTSNPN and SVGIG (reference sequence). V lost 0 bases to trimming and J lost 0 bases, with 15 bases between them. The CDR3 totals 16 residues. The CDR3 nucleotides read TGTGCCTGGAGTGTACGGGATGGGACGGCCTCCTACGAGCAGTACTTC. Translated, it gives CAWSVRDGTASYEQYF.

The sample holds many counts of this clonotype. V is TRBV6-5 and J is TRBJ2-2; 8 nucleotides match TRBD2. The CDR3 is 15 residues long. Looked up from germline, CDR1 is MNHEY and CDR2 is SVGAGI. The V and J ends lost 2 bases and 4 bases, in that order; junction bases with no gene match: 3. CDR3 coding DNA: TGTGCCAGCAGTTACCAAACTAGCGGCACCGGGGAGCTGTTTTTT. As protein: CASSYQTSGTGELFF.